The clone carrying this TCR beta chain was seen a handful of times. The sample is drawn from a study of blood T cell repertoires in COVID-19. Study details: Samples taken during acute and convalescent COVID-19 were collected in the United States, Italy and Spain. Sample material is recorded as cDNA or gDNA derived from T cells, B-cell-depleted T cells, or PBMCs.

This CDR3 is built from 15 residues. V lost 0 bases and J 0 bases, leaving 10 bases between the germline ends. Per the germline V gene, CDR1 is SGHRS and CDR2 is YFSETQ. As handled by the study authors: Researchers report that nucleated cell counts were estimated from reference gene primer amplification. Clones were sequenced by immunoSEQ multiplex PCR, and TCRdb holds only the in-frame ones, with some missing. The DNA gave D and trimming, while V, J and clone size come from that table. Of fewer than 200,000 clones listed, over 75% are singletons. The clonotype comes from a man over 45 with acute or convalescent COVID-19. The chain links TRBV5-1 to TRBJ2-7, with D possibly being TRBD1 (6 bases). Sequenced sample: peripheral blood. As DNA, the CDR3 is TGCGCCAGCAGCTTGGGGACAGCAAACTCCTACGAGCAGTACTTC. Amino acid sequence: CASSLGTANSYEQYF. Complete variable domain (other parts from reference TRBV5-1 and TRBJ2-7): KAGVTQTPRYLIKTRGQQVTLSCSPISGHRSVSWYQQTPGQGLQFLFEYFSETQRNKGNFPGRFSGRQFSNSRSEMNVSTLELGDSALYLCASSLGTANSYEQYFGPGTRLTVT.